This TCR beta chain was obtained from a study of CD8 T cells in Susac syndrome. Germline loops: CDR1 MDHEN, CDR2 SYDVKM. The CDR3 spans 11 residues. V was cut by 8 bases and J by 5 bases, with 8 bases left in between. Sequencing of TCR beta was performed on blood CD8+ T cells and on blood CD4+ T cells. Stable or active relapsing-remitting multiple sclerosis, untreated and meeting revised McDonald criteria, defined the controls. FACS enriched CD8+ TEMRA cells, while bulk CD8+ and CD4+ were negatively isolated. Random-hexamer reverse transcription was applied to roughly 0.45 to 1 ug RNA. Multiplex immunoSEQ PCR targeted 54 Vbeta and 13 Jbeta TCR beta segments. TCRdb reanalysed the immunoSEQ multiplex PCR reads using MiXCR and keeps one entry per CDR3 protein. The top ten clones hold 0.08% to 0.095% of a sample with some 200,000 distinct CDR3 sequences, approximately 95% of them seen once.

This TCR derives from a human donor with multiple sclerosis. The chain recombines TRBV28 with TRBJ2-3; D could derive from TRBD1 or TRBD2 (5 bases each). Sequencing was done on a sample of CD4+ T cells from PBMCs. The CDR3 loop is CASFGGDTQYF. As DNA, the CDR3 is TGTGCCAGCTTTGGGGGAGATACGCAGTATTTT. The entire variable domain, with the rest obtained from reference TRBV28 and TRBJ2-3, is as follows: DVKVTQSSRYLVKRTGEKVFLECVQDMDHENMFWYRQDPGLGLRLIYFSYDVKMKEKGDIPEGYSVSREKKERFSLILESASTNQTSMYLCASFGGDTQYFGPGTRLTVL.